This T cell receptor beta chain is from a study of blood T cell repertoires in COVID-19. Study details: Samples taken during acute and convalescent COVID-19 were collected in the United States, Italy and Spain. Sample material is recorded as cDNA or gDNA derived from T cells, B-cell-depleted T cells, or PBMCs.

This CDR3 is built from 16 residues. Methods used by the authors: The assay estimated nucleated cells by amplifying reference gene primers. The repertoire was sequenced with immunoSEQ multiplex PCR; TCRdb's copy has only in-frame clones and lacks some. The DNA gave D and trimming, while V, J and clone size come from that table. This sample carries 310,000 or so clones, approximately 86% of them seen once, and the ten largest clones take 2.2%. The source is a woman aged 50 to 60 who had recovered from COVID-19. J is TRBJ2-2 and V is TRBV21-1; no check of the table's D call, TRBD1, against the DNA was made. TRBV21-1 is labeled a pseudogene. The specimen sequenced was peripheral blood. The CDR3 loop is CASSEFHRGRTGELFF. The CDR3 DNA reads TGTGCCAGCAGCGAATTTCACAGGGGGCGAACCGGGGAGCTGTTTTTT.